What follows are 23 T cell receptor beta chains derived from one specimen sequenced in a study of blood T cell repertoires in COVID-19. Only in-frame clones appear in the TCRdb table, and some are missing; sequencing was by immunoSEQ multiplex PCR. The sample shows 85,000 or so clones, about 95% of them seen only once. Sequences were obtained from peripheral blood. Every receptor here comes from a human donor with active COVID-19. The donor label of this sample is uncertain.

V gene TRBV18 combines with J gene TRBJ2-7; D may be TRBD2 (5 bases). CDR1 KGHSH and CDR2 LQKENI come from the germline V gene. The CDR3 consists of 13 residues. Trimming cost V 4 bases and J 7 bases, with 14 bases left between them. CDR3 protein: CASSQPELGEQYF. CDR3 sequence (DNA): TGTGCCAGCTCACAACCCGAACTAGGGGAGCAGTACTTC.

V and J are TRBV19 and TRBJ2-2; D is unresolved. The CDR3 is made up of 15 amino acids. Germline CDR1 reads LNHDA; CDR2 reads SQIVND (reference sequence). V lost 6 bases, J lost 6 bases, and 17 bases lay in between. The CDR3 loop reads CASRVSYERAGELFF. CDR3 sequence (DNA): TGTGCCAGTAGGGTCTCCTACGAACGAGCCGGGGAGCTGTTTTTT. The full variable domain, its missing parts supplied by reference TRBV19 and TRBJ2-2, is DGGITQSPKYLFRKEGQNVTLSCEQNLNHDAMYWYRQDPGQGLRLIYYSQIVNDFQKGDIAEGYSVSREKKESFPLTVTSAQKNPTAFYLCASRVSYERAGELFFGEGSRLTVL.

The chain joins TRBV24-1 to TRBJ1-2; 9 bases match TRBD1. CDR3 length: 15 amino acids. After removal of 5 bases from V and 4 bases from J, the junction contained 7 bases not matched to a gene. Germline loops: CDR1 KGHDR, CDR2 SFDVKD. CDR3 region: CATSGGGQGGYGYTF. The CDR3 bases are TGTGCCACCAGTGGCGGGGGACAGGGAGGCTATGGCTACACCTTC.

The genes are TRBV19 and TRBJ2-7; TRBD1 matches at 7 bases. Germline CDR1 and CDR2: LNHDA and SQIVND (reference sequence). The CDR3 length is 17 residues. Trimming removed 3 bases from V and 3 bases from J; junction bases left unmatched: 14. The CDR3 DNA sequence: TGTGCCAGTAGTATGGGGTTCGGTATGGGACAGAGCTACGAGCAGTACTTC. It is translated as CASSMGFGMGQSYEQYF.

J is TRBJ2-5 and V is TRBV14, with D possibly matching TRBD1 (6 bases). The CDR3 is 17 residues long. V gave up 3 bases and J gave up 2 bases, with 19 bases separating them. Germline assignment: CDR1 SGHDN and CDR2 FVKESK. CDR3 residues: CASSQPLRGQAQETQYF. CDR3 DNA sequence: TGTGCCAGCAGCCAGCCTCTCAGGGGCCAGGCACAAGAGACCCAGTACTTC.

The chain carries TRBV11-3 and TRBJ2-2; the match to TRBD1 covers 9 bases. CDR3 length equals 16 residues. Germline-derived CDR1 and CDR2 are SGHNT and YENEEA. Trimming at V came to 5 bases and at J to 6 bases, leaving 10 bases not matched to a gene. CDR3 region: CASSRTGTGIPGELFF. The CDR3 DNA reads TGTGCCAGCAGCCGAACCGGGACAGGGATTCCCGGGGAGCTGTTTTTT. The full variable domain, completed using reference TRBV11-3 and TRBJ2-2, is EAGVVQSPRYKIIEKKQPVAFWCNPISGHNTLYWYLQNLGQGPELLIRYENEEAVDDSQLPKDRFSAERLKGVDSTLKIQPAELGDSAVYLCASSRTGTGIPGELFFGEGSRLTVL.

This clone was counted a single time. The chain employs TRBV3-1 (or the pseudogene TRBV3-2) and TRBJ2-2; D not resolved. From germline, CDR1 is LGHDT and CDR2 YNNKEL (reference sequence). The CDR3 extends over 14 amino acids. Trimming pared 6 bases from V and 4 bases from J, leaving 12 bases between. For the CDR3, the DNA is TGTGCCAGCAGGTCCGACTCCTCCACCGGGGAGCTGTTTTTT. Translating it yields CASRSDSSTGELFF.

This sequence joins TRBV11-3 and TRBJ2-7, with 7 nucleotides matching TRBD2. Germline-derived CDR1 and CDR2 are SGHNT and YENEEA. Germline trimming cut 2 bases from V and 3 bases from J; bases unmatched to any gene: 4. CDR3 length equals 14 residues. The CDR3 sequence: CASSLREGFYEQYF. Written as DNA, the CDR3 is TGTGCCAGCAGCTTAAGGGAGGGGTTCTACGAGCAGTACTTC.

This sequence joins TRBV21-1 and TRBJ2-3; no check of the table's D call, TRBD1, against the DNA was made. TRBV21-1 is recorded as a pseudogene. The CDR3 length is 14 residues. CDR3 amino acids: CASSTQGWTDTQYF. The CDR3 DNA is TGTGCCAGCAGCACACAGGGGTGGACAGATACGCAGTATTTT.

The chain recombines TRBV3-1 (or the pseudogene TRBV3-2) with TRBJ1-3; D not certain. The CDR3 covers 12 residues. Germline V gene lookup returns CDR1 LGHDT and CDR2 YNNKEL (reference sequence). The V end lost 8 bases, the J end lost 7 bases, and 12 bases lay between the germline ends. The CDR3, as DNA: TGTGCCAGCGAGTACTTTGTGAACACCATATATTTT. Protein: CASEYFVNTIYF.

This chain connects TRBV19 to TRBJ1-5, with a weak D call TRBD1 (5 bases). Trimming removed 4 bases at V and 3 bases at J, with 16 bases between. The CDR3 consists of 16 residues. Germline lookup yields CDR1 LNHDA and CDR2 SQIVND (reference sequence). The DNA of the CDR3 is TGTGCCAGTAGTACGACGCGACAGTTGCTCAATCAGCCCCAGCATTTT. Translating it yields CASSTTRQLLNQPQHF.

The chain is built from TRBV28 and TRBJ2-7; tentative D call: TRBD2 (7 bases). Germline CDR1 and CDR2: MDHEN and SYDVKM. Trimming left V 5 bases short and J 3 bases short, with 17 bases between. The CDR3 is 15 amino acids. The CDR3 DNA sequence: TGTGCCAGCAGTAGGGGGAGGAGCGGGAACTACGAGCAGTACTTC. Protein product: CASSRGRSGNYEQYF. The full variable domain, its missing parts supplied by reference TRBV28 and TRBJ2-7, is DVKVTQSSRYLVKRTGEKVFLECVQDMDHENMFWYRQDPGLGLRLIYFSYDVKMKEKGDIPEGYSVSREKKERFSLILESASTNQTSMYLCASSRGRSGNYEQYFGPGTRLTVT.

V is TRBV6-5 and J is TRBJ1-1; tentative D call: TRBD1 (5 bases). V was cut by 2 bases and J by 9 bases, with 7 bases left in between. Germline V gene data show CDR1 as MNHEY and CDR2 as SVGAGI. The length of the CDR3 is 11 residues. The CDR3 region is CASSYQGKAFF. The CDR3 DNA sequence: TGTGCCAGCAGTTACCAGGGTAAAGCTTTCTTT.

The V gene is TRBV6-2 or TRBV6-3, the J gene TRBJ2-1, with 16 nucleotides matching TRBD2. The CDR3 has 19 amino acids. The V gene end was trimmed by 4 bases and the J gene end by 4 bases; junction bases not matched to a gene: 10. Germline values: CDR1 MNHEY, CDR2 SVGEGT. In DNA, the CDR3 is TGTGCCAGCAGTTTCCTGGGACTAGCGGGAGGGCCGGGGTACAATGAGCAGTTCTTC. Protein sequence: CASSFLGLAGGPGYNEQFF.

The chain is built from TRBV7-9 and TRBJ2-1; TRBD1 aligns across 9 bases. CDR1 and CDR2 (germline): SEHNR, FQNEAQ (reference sequence). This CDR3 spans 16 amino acids. The V and J ends lost 0 bases and 5 bases, in that order; junction bases with no gene match: 5. The CDR3 sequence is CASSLAVGQGNNEQFF. The CDR3 DNA is TGTGCCAGCAGCTTAGCTGTGGGACAGGGAAACAATGAGCAGTTCTTC. Together with reference TRBV7-9 and TRBJ2-1, the CDR3 gives the full variable domain: DTGVSQNPRHKITKRGQNVTFRCDPISEHNRLYWYRQTLGQGPEFLTYFQNEAQLEKSRLLSDRFSAERPKGSFSTLEIQRTEQGDSAMYLCASSLAVGQGNNEQFFGPGTRLTVL.

The gene calls are TRBV7-9 and TRBJ2-1, with 9 bases identical to TRBD1. J gave up 5 bases and V 3 bases, and 2 bases lay outside the gene matches. This CDR3 region has 14 residues. CDR1 is SEHNR, CDR2 FQNEAQ, per germline (reference sequence). CDR3 in DNA: TGTGCCAGCAGCTTCGGGACAGGGAACAATGAGCAGTTCTTC. Encoded protein: CASSFGTGNNEQFF.

The V and J genes are TRBV3-1 (or the pseudogene TRBV3-2) and TRBJ1-6, with D unresolved. The V end was cut by 1 base, the J end by 5 bases, with 9 bases between. The length of the CDR3 is 15 residues. Germline values: CDR1 LGHDT, CDR2 YNNKEL (reference sequence). In DNA, the CDR3 is TGTGCCAGCAGCCAAGTGAACCGAGATAATTCACCCCTCCACTTT. Encoded protein: CASSQVNRDNSPLHF.

The rearrangement links TRBV28 to TRBJ2-7; D call uncertain. Trimming took off 8 bases at V and 1 base at J, with 12 bases between the two ends. CDR1 is MDHEN and CDR2 is SYDVKM in the germline V gene. This CDR3 has 13 residues. The CDR3 DNA sequence: TGTGCCAGCCGCCCAAGCCTTTCCTACGAGCAGTACTTC. It yields the protein CASRPSLSYEQYF.

The chain has TRBV5-1 and TRBJ2-5; tentatively, D is TRBD2 (6 bases). Germline V gene lookup returns CDR1 SGHRS and CDR2 YFSETQ. This CDR3 spans 15 amino acids. Deletions cut 3 bases from V and 5 bases from J, with 17 bases between. CDR3 sequence reads: CASSSGLPGMETQYF. As DNA, the CDR3 is TGCGCCAGCAGCTCAGGACTACCGGGTATGGAGACCCAGTACTTC.

This chain joins TRBV3-1 (or the pseudogene TRBV3-2) and TRBJ1-2; TRBD1 agrees at 7 bases. Germline trimming cut 6 bases from V and 4 bases from J; bases unmatched to any gene: 8. Per germline, CDR1 LGHDT and CDR2 YNNKEL (reference sequence). The CDR3 runs 14 residues. As DNA, the CDR3 is TGTGCCAGCAGAACTAGGACAGGAAGCTATGGCTACACCTTC. It translates to CASRTRTGSYGYTF.

The chain links TRBV6-4 to TRBJ2-1; TRBD2 matches at 16 bases. Germline V gene lookup returns CDR1 MRHNA and CDR2 SNTAGT. V was pared by 8 bases and J by 0 bases, with 10 bases of the junction left unmatched. The CDR3 consists of 19 residues. CDR3 nucleotides: TGTGCCAGCGCCGGGACTAGCGGGGGGGTCATAAGCTCCTACAATGAGCAGTTCTTC. Protein sequence: CASAGTSGGVISSYNEQFF.

This clone was observed a single time. The rearrangement joins TRBV10-3 to TRBJ2-2; TRBD2 agrees at 15 bases. Germline V lookup: CDR1 ENHRY, CDR2 SYGVKD. The CDR3 is made up of 21 amino acids. J gave up 4 bases and V 3 bases, and 15 bases lay outside the gene matches. CDR3 DNA sequence: TGTGCCATCAGTGACCCCGCCGGACTAGCGGGAGGGCCACGGGGCACCGGGGAGCTGTTTTTT. Translation: CAISDPAGLAGGPRGTGELFF.

This clone was observed once. The CDR3 region has the DNA TGTGCCAGCAGACCTCGGACATTAGTGGCCGGGGAGCTGTTTTTT. Its protein product is CASRPRTLVAGELFF. The chain carries TRBV28 and TRBJ2-2; perhaps TRBD1 as D (5 bases). Germline-derived CDR1 and CDR2 are MDHEN and SYDVKM. Trimming removed 6 bases at V and 6 bases at J, with 17 bases between. The CDR3 contains 15 residues.